Listed here is a single T cell receptor beta chain. Its cognate antigen is unknown. Library preparation for TCR beta used quantitative 5'-RACE with molecular barcodes. TCRdb reprocessed the 5' RACE reads with MiXCR, giving one entry per CDR3 protein. The profile shows fewer than 650,000 distinct CDR3 sequences, roughly 12% of them singletons. The entry originates in a study of CD8 T cells in ankylosing spondylitis. General observations from the study: Disease-linked clones reportedly showed significant enrichment in matched ankylosing spondylitis synovial fluid. With a CD8+ phenotype, disease-linked clones were relatively rare in peripheral blood. Reactive arthritis synovial fluid and blood were previously reported to contain some motif variants. It appeared that ankylosing spondylitis blood was characterized by a TCR beta motif of roughly 8 highly homologous variants.

This TCR derives from a male donor with ankylosing spondylitis. The sample consisted of blood, either unsorted or a sorted T cell fraction (not recorded which).

This CDR3 is CASSESLRTDLREAFF. The CDR3 coding sequence is TGTGCCAGCAGTGAAAGCCTTCGTACGGACCTCCGGGAAGCTTTCTTT. V gene TRBV2 combines with J gene TRBJ1-1; D unresolved. Trimming took off 2 bases at V and 8 bases at J, with 21 bases between the two ends. The CDR3 is made up of 16 amino acids. Per the germline V gene, CDR1 is SNHLY and CDR2 is FYNNEI.